What follows are 23 T cell receptor beta chains derived from one specimen sequenced in a study of cytomegalovirus exposure and HLA in healthy donors. The PCR had 60 Vbeta and 13 Jbeta primers. Some clones are missing from TCRdb's copy, which holds only in-frame ones; the method was immunoSEQ multiplex PCR. Among about 130,000 clones listed, around three quarters were seen once. Sequenced material: PBMCs. Receptors were obtained from a male donor in good health and CMV-seronegative.

The rearrangement links TRBV2 to TRBJ1-2; D gene ambiguous. Per germline, CDR1 SNHLY and CDR2 FYNNEI. CDR3 length equals 12 residues. V was clipped by 6 bases and J by 8 bases, with 13 bases between them. This CDR3 reads CASRGRDPGYTF. The CDR3 region has the DNA TGTGCCAGCAGGGGGAGGGATCCGGGCTACACCTTC.

With regard to this clone: Other DNA sequences in the sample encode the same CDR3. This chain connects TRBV30 to TRBJ1-1, with D tentatively TRBD1 (5 bases). CDR3 length: 13 amino acids. Germline CDR1 is GTSNPN and CDR2 is SVGIG (reference sequence). V dropped 2 bases and J dropped 1 base, with 8 bases sitting between them. CDR3 sequence (DNA): TGTGCCTGGAGTCGCGGGGGGAACACTGAAGCTTTCTTT. Translated, it gives CAWSRGGNTEAFF.

This CDR3 reads CASSIEEGPVFPREKLFF. The CDR3 DNA is TGTGCCAGTAGTATAGAGGAGGGCCCGGTCTTTCCGAGGGAAAAACTGTTTTTT. This chain connects TRBV19 to TRBJ1-4; D is ambiguous. Per the germline V gene, CDR1 is LNHDA and CDR2 is SQIVND (reference sequence). The CDR3 is 18 residues long. V was pared by 0 bases and J by 8 bases, with 22 bases between.

In regard to this clone: At one of its ends the junction is not consistent with the germline gene, which may arise from a read error. The chain joins TRBV7-9 to TRBJ2-6, with 8 bases that match TRBD1. This CDR3 has 16 residues. Germline CDR1 is SEHNR and CDR2 is FQNEAQ (reference sequence). The CDR3 protein is CSSSSTGESGANVLTF. In nucleotides, the CDR3 is TGTTCCAGCAGTTCGACAGGGGAATCTGGGGCCAACGTCCTGACTTTC.

Worth noting for this clone: At one boundary the junction diverges from the germline segment, which might be a read error. This sequence joins TRBV30 and TRBJ2-6, with D perhaps TRBD2 (6 bases). Germline CDR1 is GTSNPN and CDR2 is SVGIG (reference sequence). This CDR3 contains 15 residues. The CDR3 DNA reads as TGTGCCTGGAGTGTTTTTGGAGGGAGCGCCAACGGCCTGACTTTC. Amino acid sequence: CAWSVFGGSANGLTF.

The table lists this clone with a few counts. The chain employs TRBV11-3 and TRBJ2-5; D might be TRBD1 (6 bases). The CDR3 runs to 14 residues. V was cut by 4 bases and J by 0 bases, with 9 bases left in between. Per the germline V gene, CDR1 is SGHNT and CDR2 is YENEEA. Here the CDR3 reads CASSSGQNQETQYF. The DNA of the CDR3 is TGTGCCAGCAGCTCTGGACAGAACCAAGAGACCCAGTACTTC.

The chain joins TRBV30 to TRBJ2-7; 7 nucleotides match TRBD2. There are 13 residues in the CDR3. V lost 5 bases, J lost 7 bases, and 11 bases stayed unmatched. From germline, CDR1 is GTSNPN and CDR2 SVGIG (reference sequence). CDR3 in amino acids: CAWLTRGGSEQYF. For the CDR3, the DNA is TGTGCCTGGCTGACAAGGGGCGGGAGTGAGCAGTACTTC.

The chain links TRBV28 to TRBJ2-7, with 9 bases aligning to TRBD1. J lost 4 bases, V lost 3 bases, and 7 bases had no gene match. This CDR3 has 15 amino acids. CDR1 and CDR2 from the germline V gene are MDHEN and SYDVKM. This CDR3 is CASSLPGQGRYEQYF. CDR3 nucleotides: TGTGCCAGCAGTTTGCCGGGACAGGGAAGGTACGAGCAGTACTTC.

The chain carries TRBV15 and TRBJ2-1; 10 nucleotides align to TRBD2. The V gene end was trimmed by 0 bases and the J gene end by 3 bases; junction bases not matched to a gene: 5. In germline, CDR1 is LNHNV, CDR2 YYDKDF (reference sequence). The CDR3 length is 17 residues. The CDR3, as DNA: TGTGCCACCAGCAGAGAGGGGACTAGCGTAATCTACAATGAGCAGTTCTTC. This codes for CATSREGTSVIYNEQFF.

The J gene is TRBJ2-5, the V gene TRBV19; TRBD1 matches at 7 bases. This CDR3 comprises 14 residues. Germline CDR1 reads LNHDA; CDR2 reads SQIVND (reference sequence). V shed 5 bases, J shed 7 bases, and the junction held 10 bases outside the gene matches. The CDR3, as DNA: TGTGCCAGTAGTTCCAGGGGGACCTCATGGACCCAGTACTTC. It specifies CASSSRGTSWTQYF.

The CDR3 DNA reads TGTGCCAGCAGCGACCGGACAGTTGACGAGCAGTTCTTC. Translating it yields CASSDRTVDEQFF. The chain uses TRBV2 and TRBJ2-1; tentative D call: TRBD1 (6 bases). The CDR3 loop spans 13 amino acids. V was pared by 6 bases and J by 10 bases, with 16 bases between. Germline values: CDR1 SNHLY, CDR2 FYNNEI.

V is TRBV7-9 and J is TRBJ2-1, with 10 bases that match TRBD2. The CDR3 loop spans 15 amino acids. CDR1 and CDR2 from the germline V gene are SEHNR and FQNEAQ (reference sequence). V lost 7 bases and J lost 8; bases outside the gene matches: 11. CDR3 DNA: TGTGCCAGCATCCATGCTAGCGGGAGTTATCATGAGCAGTTCTTC. Translated: CASIHASGSYHEQFF.

The chain carries TRBV2 and TRBJ2-6; D unresolved. Per germline, CDR1 SNHLY and CDR2 FYNNEI. The CDR3 covers 15 residues. Trimming took off 3 bases at V and 0 bases at J, with 6 bases between the two ends. The CDR3 DNA reads TGTGCCAGCAGTGAGACTGACTCTGGGGCCAACGTCCTGACTTTC. Its protein product is CASSETDSGANVLTF.

The chain recombines TRBV6-1 with TRBJ1-1, with unresolved D. CDR1 MNHNS and CDR2 SASEGT come from the germline V gene. The CDR3 has 11 residues. Between the trimmed V and J ends, which lost 6 bases and 5 bases, there was a span of 7 bases. The CDR3 region is CASRRRTEAFF. CDR3 coding DNA: TGTGCCAGCAGGAGGAGAACTGAAGCTTTCTTT.

This clone was seen once. V usage is TRBV15 and J usage is TRBJ1-5; a possible D gene is TRBD1 (6 bases). With 5 bases removed from V and 2 bases from J, the gap between germline ends came to 7 bases. The CDR3 length is 13 residues. Germline CDR1 LNHNV, CDR2 YYDKDF (reference sequence). The CDR3 DNA reads as TGTGCCACCAGCGCAGGGGGCAATCAGCCCCAGCATTTT. This codes for CATSAGGNQPQHF.

The sample holds one count of this clone. The CDR3 loop is CASRPDRIDDEQFF. As DNA, the CDR3 is TGTGCCAGCAGACCTGACAGGATTGATGATGAGCAGTTCTTC. The rearrangement uses TRBV6-5 and TRBJ2-1; perhaps TRBD1 as D (6 bases). CDR1 is MNHEY, CDR2 SVGAGI, per germline. The CDR3 extends over 14 amino acids. Trimming removed 6 bases at V and 8 bases at J, with 17 bases between.

The chain combines TRBV6-1 with TRBJ1-5; TRBD1 matches 12 bases. CDR1 is MNHNS, CDR2 SASEGT, per germline. There are 17 residues in the CDR3. Trimming removed 3 bases from V and 1 base from J; junction bases left unmatched: 4. The CDR3 loop is CASSEGTGGASNQPQHF. For the CDR3, the DNA is TGTGCCAGCAGTGAGGGGACAGGGGGCGCGAGCAATCAGCCCCAGCATTTT.

This clone has more than one count but fewer than ten. The J gene is TRBJ2-1, the V gene TRBV28; 10 bases align to TRBD2. CDR1 and CDR2 (germline): MDHEN, SYDVKM. V gave up 4 bases and J gave up 8 bases; unmatched junction bases: 8. There are 15 residues in the CDR3. CDR3 sequence (DNA): TGTGCCAGCAGTTCCCCAAGCGGGGGGGCTTATGAGCAGTTCTTC. It encodes CASSSPSGGAYEQFF.

The genes are TRBV15 and TRBJ2-5; TRBD1 might be the D (5 bases). The CDR3 runs to 13 residues. CDR1 and CDR2 from the germline V gene are LNHNV and YYDKDF (reference sequence). Trimming removed 8 bases at V and 5 bases at J, with 15 bases between. The CDR3 nucleotides are TGTGCCACCGGGGCGATGATAAAGGAGACCCAGTACTTC. As protein: CATGAMIKETQYF.

This chain joins TRBV5-1 and TRBJ2-1; D may be TRBD2 (6 bases). The germline V gene encodes CDR1 SGHRS and CDR2 YFSETQ. Trimming stripped 3 bases from V and 0 bases from J, with 25 bases between. The CDR3 length is 20 residues. CDR3 sequence: CASSSKTGTPSLSSYNEQFF. The CDR3 DNA sequence: TGCGCCAGCAGCTCCAAAACCGGGACTCCGTCGTTAAGCTCCTACAATGAGCAGTTCTTC. The full variable domain, completed using reference TRBV5-1 and TRBJ2-1, is KAGVTQTPRYLIKTRGQQVTLSCSPISGHRSVSWYQQTPGQGLQFLFEYFSETQRNKGNFPGRFSGRQFSNSRSEMNVSTLELGDSALYLCASSSKTGTPSLSSYNEQFFGPGTRLTVL.

The chain employs TRBV7-9 and TRBJ2-1; 8 nucleotides line up with TRBD2. CDR3 length equals 15 residues. Germline CDR1 and CDR2: SEHNR and FQNEAQ (reference sequence). V shed 5 bases and J 6 bases; nucleotides not matched to a gene: 9. The CDR3 bases are TGTGCCAGCAGCGCCCCGGGAGGGCCACGCAATGAGCAGTTCTTC. Amino acid sequence: CASSAPGGPRNEQFF.

This clone was seen only a few times. CDR3 loop: CASSAQGANGNTIYF. DNA for the CDR3: TGTGCCAGCAGCGCTCAGGGGGCTAATGGAAACACCATATATTTT. The chain employs TRBV9 and TRBJ1-3; 8 positions match TRBD1. V shed 3 bases, J shed 3 bases, and the junction held 5 bases outside the gene matches. CDR3 length equals 15 residues. CDR1 and CDR2 from the germline V gene are SGDLS and YYNGEE.

This rearrangement joins TRBV5-1 to TRBJ1-3, with D uncertain. Germline-derived CDR1 and CDR2 are SGHRS and YFSETQ. The ends were cut back, 0 bases at V and 0 bases at J, with 10 bases in the middle. CDR3 size: 16 residues. The CDR3 protein is CASSLVASVSGNTIYF. CDR3 bases: TGCGCCAGCAGCTTGGTGGCCTCCGTCTCTGGAAACACCATATATTTT. Variable domain in full (rest from reference TRBV5-1 and TRBJ1-3): KAGVTQTPRYLIKTRGQQVTLSCSPISGHRSVSWYQQTPGQGLQFLFEYFSETQRNKGNFPGRFSGRQFSNSRSEMNVSTLELGDSALYLCASSLVASVSGNTIYFGEGSWLTVV.